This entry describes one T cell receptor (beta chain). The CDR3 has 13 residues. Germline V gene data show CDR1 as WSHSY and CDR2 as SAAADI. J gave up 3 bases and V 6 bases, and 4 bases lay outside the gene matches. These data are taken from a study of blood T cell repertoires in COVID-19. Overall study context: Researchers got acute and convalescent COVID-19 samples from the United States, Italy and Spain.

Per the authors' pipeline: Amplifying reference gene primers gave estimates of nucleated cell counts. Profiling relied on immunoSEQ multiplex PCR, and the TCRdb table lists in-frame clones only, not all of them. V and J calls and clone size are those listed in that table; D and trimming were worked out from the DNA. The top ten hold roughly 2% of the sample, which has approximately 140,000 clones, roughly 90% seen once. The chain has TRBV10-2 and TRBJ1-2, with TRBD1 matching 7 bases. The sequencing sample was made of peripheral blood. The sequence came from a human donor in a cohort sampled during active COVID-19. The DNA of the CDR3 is TGCGCCAGCAGGGGACAGAGGGACTATGGCTACACCTTC. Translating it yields CASRGQRDYGYTF.